One and the same sample provided the 21 T cell receptor beta chains below, sequenced in a study of control samples from healthy donors and cancer patients. Data came from immunoSEQ multiplex PCR; TCRdb stores just in-frame clones and leaves some out. This table holds 170,000 or so clones, approximately 94% found once. The sample was blood. The receptors were sampled from a woman in her 40s in good health.

The chain has TRBV19 and TRBJ1-1, with D possibly being TRBD1 (5 bases). CDR1 LNHDA and CDR2 SQIVND come from the germline V gene (reference sequence). CDR3 size: 14 residues. Trimming pared 4 bases from V and 4 bases from J, leaving 13 bases between. CDR3 region: CASSTVGVGTEAFF. The CDR3 DNA is TGTGCCAGTAGTACCGTGGGGGTCGGCACTGAAGCTTTCTTT.

The V gene is TRBV5-4, the J gene TRBJ1-1, with 7 nucleotides matching TRBD1. The CDR3 is 13 amino acids. Trimming took 9 bases from V and 7 from J; bases not matched to a gene: 12. The germline V gene encodes CDR1 SGHNT and CDR2 YYREEE (reference sequence). CDR3 in DNA: TGTGCCACGAAACAGGGGTTCTTTGGTGAAGCTTTCTTT. Translation: CATKQGFFGEAFF.

The genes are TRBV18 and TRBJ2-7; the D gene could be TRBD1 or TRBD2 (5 bases each). V shed 3 bases and J shed 6 bases, with 9 bases lying between them. Looked up from germline, CDR1 is KGHSH and CDR2 is LQKENI. The CDR3 spans 12 residues. The CDR3 sequence: CASSPREREQYF. In DNA form, the CDR3 reads TGTGCCAGCTCACCCAGGGAGCGCGAGCAGTACTTC.

This sequence joins TRBV10-3 and TRBJ1-1; D is unresolved. The V gene lost 0 bases and the J gene lost 8 bases, with 10 bases spanning the gap. From germline, CDR1 is ENHRY and CDR2 SYGVKD. The CDR3 length is 13 residues. This chain's CDR3 is CAISESRAAEAFF. DNA of the CDR3: TGTGCCATCAGTGAGTCTCGGGCAGCCGAAGCTTTCTTT.

This rearrangement joins TRBV6-5 to TRBJ1-1; TRBD1 agrees at 8 bases. Trimming took 10 bases from V and 1 from J; bases not matched to a gene: 5. Per the germline V gene, CDR1 is MNHEY and CDR2 is SVGAGI. There are 13 residues in the CDR3. In DNA, the CDR3 is TGTGCCACCAACAGGGGGTCGAACACTGAAGCTTTCTTT. Protein product: CATNRGSNTEAFF.

DNA for the CDR3: TGTGCCAGCAGTTTTTTTACGGGGTCTGAGCAGTTCTTC. It codes for CASSFFTGSEQFF. This chain links TRBV12-3 or TRBV12-4 with TRBJ2-1; D might be TRBD2 (5 bases). V lost 3 bases to trimming and J lost 9 bases, with 12 bases between them. There are 13 residues in the CDR3.

The rearrangement links TRBV7-2 to TRBJ2-5; D possibly corresponds to TRBD2 (7 bases). V dropped 4 bases and J dropped 4 bases, with 13 bases sitting between them. The CDR3 is made up of 14 amino acids. Per the germline V gene, CDR1 is SGHTA and CDR2 is FQGNSA. The CDR3 bases are TGTGCCAGCAGCTCGGGGGGAGGGGGAGAGACCCAGTACTTC. Protein product: CASSSGGGGETQYF. Looking up the rest from reference TRBV7-2 and TRBJ2-5 gives the full variable domain: GAGVSQSPSNKVTEKGKDVELRCDPISGHTALYWYRQSLGQGLEFLIYFQGNSAPDKSGLPSDRFSAERTGGSVSTLTIQRTQQEDSAVYLCASSSGGGGETQYFGPGTRLLVL.

This clone was observed once. The J gene is TRBJ2-5, the V gene TRBV19; D might be TRBD2 (7 bases). Germline assignment: CDR1 LNHDA and CDR2 SQIVND (reference sequence). The CDR3 consists of 13 residues. Between the trimmed V and J ends, which lost 5 bases and 4 bases, there was a span of 11 bases. The CDR3 sequence is CASSGQRGETQYF. For the CDR3, the DNA is TGTGCCAGTAGTGGACAGCGGGGAGAGACCCAGTACTTC.

V and J are TRBV6-5 and TRBJ2-4, with TRBD2 matching over 7 bases. The CDR3 runs 14 residues. The germline CDR1 and CDR2 sequences are MNHEY and SVGAGI. The V and J ends lost 6 bases and 3 bases, in that order; junction bases with no gene match: 5. CDR3: CASRAGHNKNIQYF. The CDR3 DNA reads as TGTGCCAGCAGAGCGGGGCACAACAAAAACATTCAGTACTTC.

The rearrangement uses TRBV29-1 and TRBJ2-3; D call uncertain. V was clipped by 4 bases and J by 2 bases, with 10 bases between them. Germline-derived CDR1 and CDR2 are SQVTM and ANQGSEA. The CDR3 runs to 13 residues. CDR3 bases: TGCAGCGTTGTAAGGGCTAACACAGATACGCAGTATTTT. It codes for CSVVRANTDTQYF.

The chain couples TRBV3-1 (or the pseudogene TRBV3-2) to TRBJ2-3; D may be TRBD2 (6 bases). Deletions cut 2 bases from V and 1 base from J, with 13 bases between. Germline CDR1 LGHDT, CDR2 YNNKEL (reference sequence). This CDR3 is 16 amino acids long. DNA of the CDR3: TGTGCCAGCAGCCAACGACTAGGCGGGGGCACAGATACGCAGTATTTT. Its translation: CASSQRLGGGTDTQYF.

This clone has a single count. The chain combines TRBV7-2 with TRBJ2-1; perhaps TRBD2 as D (6 bases). Germline CDR1 SGHTA, CDR2 FQGNSA. V lost 5 bases to trimming and J lost 9 bases, with 8 bases between them. This CDR3 region has 11 residues. The CDR3 sequence: CASSHGGEQFF. The DNA of the CDR3 is TGTGCCAGCAGCCACGGGGGTGAGCAGTTCTTC. The full variable domain, its missing parts supplied by reference TRBV7-2 and TRBJ2-1, is GAGVSQSPSNKVTEKGKDVELRCDPISGHTALYWYRQSLGQGLEFLIYFQGNSAPDKSGLPSDRFSAERTGGSVSTLTIQRTQQEDSAVYLCASSHGGEQFFGPGTRLTVL.

The chain couples TRBV18 to TRBJ2-7; 11 nucleotides agree with TRBD1. J lost 5 bases, V lost 3 bases, and 3 bases had no gene match. Germline lookup yields CDR1 KGHSH and CDR2 LQKENI. The CDR3 is made up of 14 amino acids. The CDR3 here is CASSPGTGGDEQYF. CDR3 DNA sequence: TGTGCCAGCTCACCCGGGACAGGGGGTGACGAGCAGTACTTC.

CDR3 region: CASNDRVTGYTF. CDR3 coding DNA: TGTGCCAGCAATGATAGGGTCACTGGCTACACCTTC. The chain couples TRBV6-6 to TRBJ1-2; D remains unclear. Germline values: CDR1 MNHNY, CDR2 SVGAGI (reference sequence). Between the trimmed V and J ends, which lost 7 bases and 7 bases, there was a span of 13 bases. This CDR3 has 12 residues.

This chain's CDR3 is CASSEQGKSQPQHF. In DNA, the CDR3 is TGTGCCAGCTCAGAGCAGGGGAAGAGTCAGCCCCAGCATTTT. The chain has TRBV18 and TRBJ1-5; maybe TRBD1 (6 bases). Germline CDR1 and CDR2: KGHSH and LQKENI. V dropped 5 bases and J dropped 6 bases, with 14 bases sitting between them. This CDR3 has 14 amino acids.

The chain has TRBV6-2 or TRBV6-3 and TRBJ1-1; tentative D call: TRBD1 (5 bases). This CDR3 is built from 12 residues. Germline CDR1 is MNHEY and CDR2 is SVGEGT. Trimming stripped 5 bases from V and 6 bases from J, with 10 bases between. In nucleotides, the CDR3 is TGTGCCAGCAGTCGCGGACAAGCTGAAGCTTTCTTT. This encodes CASSRGQAEAFF.

The chain joins TRBV10-3 to TRBJ1-1; no reliable D call. V was clipped by 3 bases and J by 4 bases, with 12 bases between them. There are 14 residues in the CDR3. The V gene's germline CDR1 is ENHRY and CDR2 SYGVKD. The chain's CDR3 is CAISDRSGSTEAFF. The CDR3 DNA reads TGTGCCATCAGTGATAGGTCGGGAAGCACTGAAGCTTTCTTT.

Of note for this clone: The same CDR3 arises from other DNA sequences in this sample as well. In nucleotides, the CDR3 is TGTGCCATCAGTGAAAGTGCCTACGAGCAGTACTTC. Protein sequence: CAISESAYEQYF. V and J are TRBV10-3 and TRBJ2-7; no clear D gene. Germline CDR1 reads ENHRY; CDR2 reads SYGVKD. Between the trimmed V and J ends, which lost 3 bases and 2 bases, there was a span of 5 bases. The CDR3 loop spans 12 amino acids.

The genes are TRBV11-3 and TRBJ1-6; D gene unclear. The CDR3 spans 15 residues. CDR1 and CDR2 (germline): SGHNT, YENEEA. Trimming shortened V by 5 bases and J by 7 bases, and 15 bases separated the two germline ends. Written as DNA, the CDR3 is TGTGCCAGCAGCCCCATTCCGGACGGGAATTCACCCCTCCACTTT. Protein product: CASSPIPDGNSPLHF.

V usage is TRBV2 and J usage is TRBJ1-2, with a tentative D call TRBD1 (6 bases). The CDR3 length is 13 residues. V was clipped by 6 bases and J by 9 bases, with 17 bases between them. From germline, CDR1 is SNHLY and CDR2 FYNNEI. The CDR3 loop reads CASSRDNYGSYTF. CDR3 nucleotides: TGTGCCAGCAGCCGGGACAATTATGGGAGCTACACCTTC.

V and J are TRBV27 and TRBJ2-7, with a possible D match to TRBD1 (6 bases). CDR3 length: 15 residues. The V gene lost 2 bases and the J gene lost 1 base, with 12 bases spanning the gap. Looked up from germline, CDR1 is MNHEY and CDR2 is SMNVEV (reference sequence). CDR3 amino acids: CASSLRGIPSYEQYF. The CDR3, as DNA: TGTGCCAGCAGTTTAAGGGGGATCCCTTCCTACGAGCAGTACTTC.